This note documents a single T cell receptor (beta chain) sequence. Original processing notes: Quantification of nucleated cells was approximated via reference gene primer amplification. Clones were sequenced by immunoSEQ multiplex PCR, and TCRdb holds only the in-frame ones, with some missing. That table supplies the V and J calls and clone size; D and trimming were determined from the DNA. The repertoire includes hundreds of thousands of clones, approximately 91% of them detected once, and about 6.7% sits in the top ten. The CDR3 contains 17 residues. Trimming at V came to 6 bases and at J to 2 bases, leaving 9 bases not matched to a gene. In germline, CDR1 is SGHDT, CDR2 YYEEEE. This record belongs to a study of blood T cell repertoires in COVID-19. Study-wide background: There were acute and convalescent COVID-19 samples, and they came from the United States, Italy and Spain. PBMCs, B-cell-depleted T cells, or T cells were the source of the cDNA or gDNA that made up the material.

Enrollment of patients from Seattle took place during active infection, with longitudinal follow-up. The TCR originated in a woman in her sixties or seventies with COVID-19, enrolled during active disease. The V call is TRBV5-6, the J call TRBJ2-2; TRBD2 matches 11 bases. The sample was peripheral blood. DNA for the CDR3: TGTGCCAGCACCAAACTAGCGGGGGACCCCAACACCGGGGAGCTGTTTTTT. This encodes CASTKLAGDPNTGELFF.